The rows below give T cell receptor beta chains drawn from one sample of a study of regulatory T cells in long-lasting Graves disease. TCRdb itself ran the multiplex PCR reads through MiXCR, one entry per CDR3 protein. The sample includes roughly 450,000 distinct CDR3 sequences, around a quarter seen only once; the top ten take roughly 30%. The sample here was peripheral blood mononuclear cells (PBMCs), taken when the disease was refractory, from a patient treated with antithyroid drugs. Receptors originate from a female donor with Graves disease. CDR3s include the opening cysteine and the closing phenylalanine or tryptophan. The order of the fields is CDR3 length, clone size, J gene, V gene, D gene, CDR3 DNA, CDR3 protein. A D gene is named only where the DNA matches it firmly. Clone size is shown for a subset of rows, as once, few, many or a class of expanded clone.

length: 16
size: .
J: TRBJ2-2
V: TRBV9
D: TRBD1
DNA: TGTGCCAGCAGCGGATACAGGGGCGTTAACACCGGGGAGCTGTTTTTT
CDR3: CASSGYRGVNTGELFF

length: 19
size: few
J: TRBJ2-1
V: TRBV6-5
D: TRBD1
DNA: TGTGCCAGCAGTTACCCCTACCCCCCCTCGGGACAGGGCAGAAATGAGCAGTTCTTC
CDR3: CASSYPYPPSGQGRNEQFF

length: 13
size: many
J: TRBJ2-7
V: TRBV12-3/TRBV12-4
D: .
DNA: TGTGCCAGCAGTTTCCGACACCGCTACGAGCAGTACTTC
CDR3: CASSFRHRYEQYF

length: 14
size: .
J: TRBJ2-2
V: TRBV6-1
D: .
DNA: TGTGCCAGCACCCTCCTTATAGAGTCCGGGGAGCTGTTTTTT
CDR3: CASTLLIESGELFF

length: 16
size: few
J: TRBJ2-2
V: TRBV7-2
D: .
DNA: TGTGCCAGCAGCTTATTCAGGGCTGCGAACACCGGGGAGCTGTTTTTT
CDR3: CASSLFRAANTGELFF

length: 13
size: many
J: TRBJ2-7
V: TRBV5-1
D: TRBD1
DNA: TGCGCCAGCGTCCGGGACAGGGAGGCCGAGCAGTACTTC
CDR3: CASVRDREAEQYF

length: 15
size: many
J: TRBJ1-4
V: TRBV5-1
D: .
DNA: TGCGCCAGCAGCGACAGGACAGCGGGAAATGAAAAACTGTTTTTT
CDR3: CASSDRTAGNEKLFF

length: 16
size: many
J: TRBJ2-1
V: TRBV6-5
D: TRBD2
DNA: TGTGCCAGCAGTTACCGGACTAGCGGGTCCTACAATGAGCAGTTCTTC
CDR3: CASSYRTSGSYNEQFF

length: 11
size: .
J: TRBJ2-4
V: TRBV28
D: .
DNA: TGTGCCAGCAGTATCCGCCGTCTGTTGTACTTC
CDR3: CASSIRRLLYF

length: 14
size: few
J: TRBJ1-1
V: TRBV19
D: .
DNA: TGTGCCAGTAGGATGTCGGACTCGAACACTGAAGCTTTCTTT
CDR3: CASRMSDSNTEAFF

length: 13
size: .
J: TRBJ2-5
V: TRBV20-1
D: .
DNA: TGCAGTGCTAGACAGGGGGGAGGAGAGACCCAGTACTTC
CDR3: CSARQGGGETQYF

length: 13
size: .
J: TRBJ1-5
V: TRBV5-1
D: .
DNA: TGCGCCAGCAGCACGACCTGGGATCAGCCCCAGCATTTT
CDR3: CASSTTWDQPQHF

length: 15
size: few
J: TRBJ2-5
V: TRBV19
D: TRBD1
DNA: TGTGCCAGTAGTACCTCCGGGACAGGGGCAGAGACCCAGTACTTC
CDR3: CASSTSGTGAETQYF

length: 14
size: many
J: TRBJ2-7
V: TRBV6-2/TRBV6-3
D: .
DNA: TGTGCCAGCAGAAACGAAGGGGACTTGAGCGAGCAGTACTTC
CDR3: CASRNEGDLSEQYF

length: 14
size: few
J: TRBJ1-2
V: TRBV9
D: .
DNA: TGTGCCAGCAGCGCGGGCACCAAGACAGGCAGGGACACCTTC
CDR3: CASSAGTKTGRDTF

length: 18
size: .
J: TRBJ2-5
V: TRBV5-1
D: TRBD2
DNA: TGCGCCAGCAGCTTGGGGAGACTAGCGGGAGTAGGAGACGCGACCCAGTACTTC
CDR3: CASSLGRLAGVGDATQYF

length: 14
size: .
J: TRBJ1-1
V: TRBV29-1
D: TRBD1
DNA: TGCAGCGTTGTCAGTCAGGGGGCCGGTGTAGGGGCTTTCTTT
CDR3: CSVVSQGAGVGAFF

length: 15
size: many
J: TRBJ1-2
V: TRBV20-1
D: .
DNA: TGCAGTGCTAGTAATCGGGCTAGGACAGTCTATGGCTACACCTTC
CDR3: CSASNRARTVYGYTF

length: 13
size: few
J: TRBJ1-3
V: TRBV12-3/TRBV12-4
D: .
DNA: TGTGCCAGCGTACAGAGCTCTGGAAACACCATATATTTT
CDR3: CASVQSSGNTIYF

length: 15
size: many
J: TRBJ1-1
V: TRBV5-4
D: TRBD1
DNA: TGTGCCAGCAGTTCCCGGGACAGGGAGAACACTGAAGCTTTCTTT
CDR3: CASSSRDRENTEAFF

length: 16
size: few
J: TRBJ2-7
V: TRBV30
D: TRBD2
DNA: TGTGCCTGGAGTATGCTAGCGGGAGAGACTGTCAACGAGCAGTACTTC
CDR3: CAWSMLAGETVNEQYF

length: 11
size: .
J: TRBJ1-1
V: TRBV30
D: TRBD1
DNA: TGTGCCTGGAGTGAGGACAGGCGGGCTTCCTTT
CDR3: CAWSEDRRASF

length: 13
size: many
J: TRBJ1-2
V: TRBV3-1
D: .
DNA: TGTGCCAGCAGCCGTGGACAGACCTATGGCTACACCTTC
CDR3: CASSRGQTYGYTF

length: 17
size: few
J: TRBJ1-5
V: TRBV6-5
D: .
DNA: TGTGCCAGCAGTTACCCCGAGGCTGGGGGGAGCAATCAGCCCCAGCATTTT
CDR3: CASSYPEAGGSNQPQHF

length: 16
size: few
J: TRBJ2-7
V: TRBV7-9
D: .
DNA: TGTGCCAGCAGCTTAGTAGGCAGGGGCCGCTCCTACGAGCAGTACTTC
CDR3: CASSLVGRGRSYEQYF

length: 14
size: many
J: TRBJ1-5
V: TRBV20-1
D: .
DNA: TGCAGTGCCTTGACAGACAATAGCAATCAGCCCCAGCATTTT
CDR3: CSALTDNSNQPQHF

length: 14
size: .
J: TRBJ1-1
V: TRBV6-5
D: TRBD1
DNA: TGTGCCAGCAGTTCGTCAGGGGGCGGCACTGAAGCTTTCTTT
CDR3: CASSSSGGGTEAFF

length: 15
size: .
J: TRBJ2-5
V: TRBV7-8
D: TRBD2
DNA: TGTGCCACCTCCGGGACTGGCGGGAGTTACGAGACCCAGTACTTC
CDR3: CATSGTGGSYETQYF

length: 14
size: .
J: TRBJ2-5
V: TRBV9
D: TRBD1
DNA: TGTGCCAGCAGCGGCCGCGGGACAGGGGAGACCCAGTACTTC
CDR3: CASSGRGTGETQYF

length: 13
size: .
J: TRBJ2-2
V: TRBV7-3
D: .
DNA: TGTGCCAGCAGCTTAACGTATTCCGGGGAGCTGTTTTTT
CDR3: CASSLTYSGELFF

length: 12
size: many
J: TRBJ1-2
V: TRBV6-5
D: .
DNA: TGTGCCAGCAGTTACCAGAACTATGGCTACACCTTC
CDR3: CASSYQNYGYTF

length: 17
size: .
J: TRBJ2-2
V: TRBV10-3
D: TRBD2
DNA: TGTGCCATCAGTGATGCCGGGACTAGTCGCAACACCGGGGAGCTGTTTTTT
CDR3: CAISDAGTSRNTGELFF

length: 19
size: many
J: TRBJ1-5
V: TRBV12-3/TRBV12-4
D: .
DNA: TGTGCCAGCAGTCCAGGTCGAGGTCGGTGGGGGGTTAGCAATCAGCCCCAGCATTTT
CDR3: CASSPGRGRWGVSNQPQHF

length: 16
size: .
J: TRBJ2-7
V: TRBV19
D: TRBD2
DNA: TGTGCCACCCGGGACTCCGGGACTAGCGGGACCTACGAGCAGTACTTC
CDR3: CATRDSGTSGTYEQYF

length: 15
size: many
J: TRBJ2-2
V: TRBV28
D: TRBD1
DNA: TGTGCCAGCAGTCCACAGACAGGGGCCACCGGGGAGCTGTTTTTT
CDR3: CASSPQTGATGELFF

length: 14
size: .
J: TRBJ2-7
V: TRBV6-1
D: TRBD1
DNA: TGTGCCAGCAGTGAAGTACAGGGGGCCTCCGAGCAGTACTTC
CDR3: CASSEVQGASEQYF

length: 14
size: many
J: TRBJ1-1
V: TRBV2
D: .
DNA: TGTGCCAGCAGTGAAGCGCCAAGGCCGACTGAAGCTTTCTTT
CDR3: CASSEAPRPTEAFF

length: 17
size: few
J: TRBJ2-3
V: TRBV19
D: TRBD2
DNA: TGTGCCAGTAGTACGCTGGGCGGGGGGCGGGAGAGTGATACGCAGTATTTT
CDR3: CASSTLGGGRESDTQYF

length: 17
size: .
J: TRBJ2-7
V: TRBV5-5
D: TRBD2
DNA: TGTGCCAGCAGCTTGGGACTAGCGGATACCGCGGCCTACGAGCAGTACTTC
CDR3: CASSLGLADTAAYEQYF

length: 17
size: .
J: TRBJ2-1
V: TRBV19
D: TRBD2
DNA: TGTGCCAGTAGCAGGCCCACGGGACTAGCGAAAAGCAATGAGCAGTTCTTC
CDR3: CASSRPTGLAKSNEQFF

length: 14
size: .
J: TRBJ2-7
V: TRBV7-8
D: TRBD2
DNA: TGTGCCAGCACCCGATTCGGGGGGGACGATATGGAGTACTTC
CDR3: CASTRFGGDDMEYF

length: 15
size: many
J: TRBJ1-2
V: TRBV20-1
D: .
DNA: TGCAGTGCTAGACCGGACGGACGAGCTAACTATGGCTACACCTTC
CDR3: CSARPDGRANYGYTF

length: 14
size: .
J: TRBJ1-4
V: TRBV7-9
D: TRBD1
DNA: TGTGCCAGCAGCCCGGGACAGAATTATGAAAAACTGTTTTTT
CDR3: CASSPGQNYEKLFF

length: 14
size: .
J: TRBJ2-7
V: TRBV20-1
D: .
DNA: TGCAGTGCTAGAGATCTGGCGGGATACTACGAGCAGTACTTC
CDR3: CSARDLAGYYEQYF

length: 11
size: few
J: TRBJ2-5
V: TRBV20-1
D: .
DNA: TGCAGTGCCCATCAAGGGGGGACCCAGTACTTC
CDR3: CSAHQGGTQYF

length: 13
size: .
J: TRBJ2-5
V: TRBV29-1
D: TRBD1
DNA: TGCAGCGTGCGGGACAGGGGTGGGGAGACCCAGTACTTC
CDR3: CSVRDRGGETQYF

length: 14
size: few
J: TRBJ1-5
V: TRBV12-3/TRBV12-4
D: .
DNA: TGTGCCAGCAGTTTAATGGGGCCGGGTCAGCCCCAGCATTTT
CDR3: CASSLMGPGQPQHF

length: 15
size: many
J: TRBJ2-7
V: TRBV6-1
D: .
DNA: TGTGCCAGCAGCCCCGGGCAGGGGGGCACCTACGAGCAGTACTTC
CDR3: CASSPGQGGTYEQYF

length: 14
size: many
J: TRBJ1-2
V: TRBV24-1
D: .
DNA: TGTGCCACCAGTGATTTGGACAGCCTCTATGGCTACACCTTC
CDR3: CATSDLDSLYGYTF

length: 14
size: .
J: TRBJ2-7
V: TRBV20-1
D: .
DNA: TGCAGTGCTAGAGATCAAACAGTCACCTACGAGCAGTACTTC
CDR3: CSARDQTVTYEQYF

length: 15
size: .
J: TRBJ1-4
V: TRBV28
D: TRBD1
DNA: TGTGCCACCTCTAAACCAGACAGGGTGGGGGAAAAACTGTTTTTT
CDR3: CATSKPDRVGEKLFF

length: 17
size: few
J: TRBJ2-6
V: TRBV11-2
D: TRBD1
DNA: TGTGCCAGCAGCTCAATACGGACAGGGGCTGGGGCCAACGTCCTGACTTTC
CDR3: CASSSIRTGAGANVLTF

length: 13
size: .
J: TRBJ2-2
V: TRBV6-2/TRBV6-3
D: .
DNA: TGTGCCAGCAGTTACAAACTGGACGGGGAGCTGTTTTTT
CDR3: CASSYKLDGELFF

length: 20
size: .
J: TRBJ2-2
V: TRBV5-1
D: TRBD2
DNA: TGCGCCAGCAGCCCCGGACCGGGACTAGCGGGACTCCGGGACACCGGGGAGCTGTTTTTT
CDR3: CASSPGPGLAGLRDTGELFF